This T cell receptor beta chain originates from a study of PD-1 blockade in classical Hodgkin lymphoma. TCRdb keeps only in-frame clones here, not all; method: immunoSEQ multiplex PCR. In the table there are 100,000 or so clones, 75% to 90% of which are singletons. Overall study results and limits: Significant TCR diversity gains by C4D1 occurred in CD4+ but not CD8+ cells. Healthy donors were reported to have higher baseline TCR diversity than newly diagnosed patients. The causes of the repertoire differences, possibly disease activity or prior therapy, remain undefined. Patients with an early start, nivolumab under 1 year after ASCT, were excluded.

All patients experienced relapse after autologous stem cell transplantation, and brentuximab vedotin exposure was variable. With regard to this clone: Its specificity is unknown.

The CDR3 contains 15 residues. The V and J ends lost 1 base and 7 bases respectively, with 13 bases between them. Looked up from germline, CDR1 is SGHTA and CDR2 is FQGNSA. The origin of this receptor is a human donor with classical Hodgkin lymphoma. The rearrangement uses TRBV7-2 and TRBJ1-4; D ambiguous. The source was peripheral blood mononuclear cells (PBMCs), collected before the second cycle of nivolumab. DNA of the CDR3: TGTGCCAGCAGCTTAGTGGAGGACGACTCTGAAAAACTGTTTTTT. Its translation is CASSLVEDDSEKLFF.